Listed below are T cell receptor beta chains from one sample, sequenced in a study of glioma-infiltrating T cells after dendritic cell vaccination. Some clones are missing from TCRdb's copy, which holds only in-frame ones; the method was immunoSEQ multiplex PCR. In the table there are some 46,000 clones, about nine tenths of which are singletons. The starting material was blood, obtained after dendritic cell vaccination. All receptors come from a human donor with glioblastoma. Both conserved end residues are part of each CDR3. Each record gives: J gene, V gene, clone size, D gene, CDR3 protein, CDR3 DNA. A D gene is named only where the DNA matches it firmly. The size of a clone is reported for some rows only, either as once, few or many, or as a class for expanded clones.

j_gene: TRBJ2-5; v_gene: TRBV18; abundance: -; d_gene: TRBD2; CDR3aa: CASSPLLAAQETQYF; CDR3nt: TGTGCCAGCTCACCTCTGCTAGCGGCCCAAGAGACCCAGTACTTC
j_gene: TRBJ2-3; v_gene: TRBV9; abundance: -; d_gene: -; CDR3aa: CASSVGGLPADTQYF; CDR3nt: TGTGCCAGCAGCGTTGGGGGACTCCCCGCAGATACGCAGTATTTT
j_gene: TRBJ1-4; v_gene: TRBV7-6; abundance: once; d_gene: TRBD1; CDR3aa: CASSLRNTGATNEKLFF; CDR3nt: TGTGCCAGCAGCCTGAGAAATACAGGGGCAACTAATGAAAAACTGTTTTTT
j_gene: TRBJ2-3; v_gene: TRBV4-1; abundance: -; d_gene: TRBD2; CDR3aa: CASSQSGLAGGYSADTQYF; CDR3nt: TGCGCCAGCAGCCAGTCGGGACTAGCGGGAGGGTATAGCGCAGATACGCAGTATTTT
j_gene: TRBJ2-7; v_gene: TRBV6-5; abundance: -; d_gene: -; CDR3aa: CASSYGGFPYEQYF; CDR3nt: TGTGCCAGCAGTTACGGCGGTTTCCCCTACGAGCAGTACTTC
j_gene: TRBJ1-5; v_gene: TRBV30; abundance: -; d_gene: -; CDR3aa: CAWSLPSLDKLNQPQHF; CDR3nt: TGTGCCTGGAGTCTCCCATCCCTGGACAAGCTGAATCAGCCCCAGCATTTT
j_gene: TRBJ1-5; v_gene: TRBV7-2; abundance: -; d_gene: -; CDR3aa: CASSSVQGDIGHF; CDR3nt: TGTGCCAGCAGCTCTGTCCAGGGCGACATTGGGCATTTT
j_gene: TRBJ2-7; v_gene: TRBV28; abundance: -; d_gene: -; CDR3aa: CASSPSTPIYEQYF; CDR3nt: TGTGCCAGCAGTCCGTCGACTCCAATCTACGAGCAGTACTTC
j_gene: TRBJ1-5; v_gene: TRBV28; abundance: few; d_gene: -; CDR3aa: CASSPGAPGGNQPQHF; CDR3nt: TGTGCCAGCAGCCCGGGGGCACCGGGGGGAAATCAGCCCCAGCATTTT
j_gene: TRBJ2-2; v_gene: TRBV11-2; abundance: -; d_gene: -; CDR3aa: CASSLVAGLRNTGELFF; CDR3nt: TGTGCCAGCAGCTTAGTGGCAGGGCTGAGGAACACCGGGGAGCTGTTTTTT
j_gene: TRBJ2-7; v_gene: TRBV16; abundance: -; d_gene: TRBD1; CDR3aa: CASSQAPGQGGEQYF; CDR3nt: TGTGCCAGCAGCCAAGCCCCCGGACAGGGAGGCGAGCAGTACTTC
j_gene: TRBJ2-3; v_gene: TRBV7-8; abundance: -; d_gene: -; CDR3aa: CASSIKGGGSTDTQYF; CDR3nt: TGTGCCAGCAGCATAAAGGGAGGGGGGTCCACAGATACGCAGTATTTT
j_gene: TRBJ1-1; v_gene: TRBV19; abundance: -; d_gene: -; CDR3aa: CASTTSRGTEAFF; CDR3nt: TGTGCCAGTACCACCAGCCGGGGGACTGAAGCTTTCTTT
j_gene: TRBJ2-5; v_gene: TRBV4-1; abundance: -; d_gene: -; CDR3aa: CASSQVPGPVETQYF; CDR3nt: TGCGCCAGCAGCCAAGTGCCAGGGCCTGTCGAGACCCAGTACTTC
j_gene: TRBJ2-1; v_gene: TRBV28; abundance: -; d_gene: TRBD1; CDR3aa: CASRPSRGQGGNEQFF; CDR3nt: TGTGCCAGCAGACCCAGTAGGGGACAGGGAGGCAATGAGCAGTTCTTC
j_gene: TRBJ1-1; v_gene: TRBV10-3; abundance: -; d_gene: -; CDR3aa: CAISSTGNTEAFF; CDR3nt: TGTGCCATTTCCTCTACAGGGAACACTGAAGCTTTCTTT
j_gene: TRBJ2-1; v_gene: TRBV19; abundance: few; d_gene: TRBD2; CDR3aa: CASTASGSRNEQFF; CDR3nt: TGTGCCAGTACGGCTAGCGGGAGTCGAAATGAGCAGTTCTTC
j_gene: TRBJ1-3; v_gene: TRBV6-1; abundance: few; d_gene: -; CDR3aa: CASRASSSGNTIYF; CDR3nt: TGTGCCAGCAGGGCATCTAGCTCTGGAAACACCATATATTTT
j_gene: TRBJ2-7; v_gene: TRBV7-9; abundance: -; d_gene: TRBD2; CDR3aa: CASSSSGRAFYEQYF; CDR3nt: TGTGCCAGCAGCTCAAGCGGGAGGGCCTTTTACGAGCAGTACTTC
j_gene: TRBJ2-5; v_gene: TRBV7-3; abundance: -; d_gene: -; CDR3aa: CASSLMAGLQETQYF; CDR3nt: TGTGCCAGCAGCTTAATGGCGGGATTACAAGAGACCCAGTACTTC
j_gene: TRBJ2-1; v_gene: TRBV6-5; abundance: -; d_gene: TRBD2; CDR3aa: CASTLAGGSNEQFF; CDR3nt: TGTGCCAGCACCTTAGCGGGAGGTAGCAATGAGCAGTTCTTC
j_gene: TRBJ2-1; v_gene: TRBV19; abundance: -; d_gene: TRBD1; CDR3aa: CASSQGQGYEQFF; CDR3nt: TGTGCCAGTAGTCAGGGACAGGGATATGAGCAGTTCTTC
j_gene: TRBJ2-1; v_gene: TRBV6-5; abundance: -; d_gene: TRBD2; CDR3aa: CASSYSLAGGQFF; CDR3nt: TGTGCCAGCAGTTACTCTTTAGCGGGAGGGCAGTTCTTC
j_gene: TRBJ1-5; v_gene: TRBV27; abundance: -; d_gene: -; CDR3aa: CASSSLMTGYNQPQHF; CDR3nt: TGTGCCAGCAGTTCCCTGATGACAGGATACAATCAGCCCCAGCATTTT
j_gene: TRBJ2-1; v_gene: TRBV7-2; abundance: once; d_gene: TRBD2; CDR3aa: CASRLVAASGFSYNEQFF; CDR3nt: TGTGCCAGCCGTTTGGTGGCGGCTAGCGGGTTCTCCTACAATGAGCAGTTCTTC
j_gene: TRBJ1-4; v_gene: TRBV28; abundance: -; d_gene: -; CDR3aa: CASSSLGAASEKLFF; CDR3nt: TGTGCCAGCTCCTCCCTGGGAGCGGCGAGTGAAAAACTGTTTTTT
j_gene: TRBJ2-4; v_gene: TRBV6-1; abundance: -; d_gene: -; CDR3aa: CASSEAIGRDIKNIQYF; CDR3nt: TGTGCCAGCAGTGAAGCGATAGGCCGGGACATAAAAAACATTCAGTACTTC
j_gene: TRBJ2-7; v_gene: TRBV10-3; abundance: -; d_gene: TRBD1; CDR3aa: CAISEHNDRVGVYEQYF; CDR3nt: TGTGCCATCAGTGAGCACAACGACAGGGTGGGTGTTTACGAGCAGTACTTC
j_gene: TRBJ1-2; v_gene: TRBV30; abundance: -; d_gene: TRBD1; CDR3aa: CAWCRDRVPNYGYTF; CDR3nt: TGTGCCTGGTGCCGAGACAGGGTACCTAACTATGGCTACACCTTC
j_gene: TRBJ1-5; v_gene: TRBV6-6; abundance: -; d_gene: TRBD1; CDR3aa: CASIPDRSQPQHF; CDR3nt: TGTGCCAGCATTCCGGACAGGTCGCAGCCCCAGCATTTT
j_gene: TRBJ2-2; v_gene: TRBV9; abundance: -; d_gene: -; CDR3aa: CASSVLTGELFF; CDR3nt: TGTGCCAGCAGCGTCCTCACCGGGGAGCTGTTTTTT
j_gene: TRBJ1-2; v_gene: TRBV30; abundance: -; d_gene: -; CDR3aa: CAWRDSRERLYGYTF; CDR3nt: TGTGCCTGGAGGGACAGCCGAGAGCGCCTCTATGGCTACACCTTC
j_gene: TRBJ1-1; v_gene: TRBV7-9; abundance: -; d_gene: TRBD1; CDR3aa: CASSAGTGNTEAFF; CDR3nt: TGTGCCAGCAGCGCCGGGACAGGGAACACTGAAGCTTTCTTT
j_gene: TRBJ1-2; v_gene: TRBV28; abundance: once; d_gene: TRBD1; CDR3aa: CASSPPGQGIGGYTF; CDR3nt: TGTGCCAGCAGTCCCCCGGGACAGGGGATTGGTGGCTACACCTTC
j_gene: TRBJ1-2; v_gene: TRBV6-5; abundance: -; d_gene: TRBD1; CDR3aa: CASSYSGTGGPYGYTF; CDR3nt: TGTGCCAGCAGTTACTCGGGGACAGGAGGGCCCTATGGCTACACCTTC
j_gene: TRBJ2-1; v_gene: TRBV7-6; abundance: -; d_gene: TRBD2; CDR3aa: CASSPRTGGPSNEQFF; CDR3nt: TGTGCCAGCAGCCCCCGGACGGGAGGGCCTTCCAATGAGCAGTTCTTC
j_gene: TRBJ2-7; v_gene: TRBV7-9; abundance: few; d_gene: TRBD2; CDR3aa: CASSPRGLAGSYEQYF; CDR3nt: TGTGCCAGCAGCCCACGGGGACTAGCGGGTTCCTACGAGCAGTACTTC
j_gene: TRBJ2-7; v_gene: TRBV7-2; abundance: -; d_gene: TRBD1; CDR3aa: CASSPGQGQHEQYF; CDR3nt: TGTGCCAGCAGCCCTGGACAGGGGCAGCACGAGCAGTACTTC
j_gene: TRBJ1-2; v_gene: TRBV30; abundance: -; d_gene: -; CDR3aa: CAWSHFNYGYTF; CDR3nt: TGTGCCTGGAGTCACTTTAACTATGGCTACACCTTC
j_gene: TRBJ2-7; v_gene: TRBV28; abundance: -; d_gene: TRBD2; CDR3aa: CASSVGTTLYEQYF; CDR3nt: TGTGCCAGCAGTGTCGGGACTACCTTGTACGAGCAGTACTTC
j_gene: TRBJ1-4; v_gene: TRBV6-1; abundance: once; d_gene: TRBD1; CDR3aa: CASTPMGTANEKLFF; CDR3nt: TGTGCCAGCACCCCTATGGGGACAGCGAATGAAAAACTGTTTTTT
j_gene: TRBJ2-2; v_gene: TRBV7-2; abundance: -; d_gene: TRBD2; CDR3aa: CASSLPTSLNTGELFF; CDR3nt: TGTGCCAGCAGCTTGCCGACTAGCCTGAACACCGGGGAGCTGTTTTTT
j_gene: TRBJ1-1; v_gene: TRBV5-1; abundance: -; d_gene: -; CDR3aa: CASSLGGAQKNTEAFF; CDR3nt: TGCGCCAGCAGCTTAGGGGGGGCCCAAAAGAACACTGAAGCTTTCTTT
j_gene: TRBJ1-3; v_gene: TRBV19; abundance: -; d_gene: -; CDR3aa: CASKVRNFSGNTIYF; CDR3nt: TGTGCCAGTAAGGTCAGGAACTTCTCTGGAAACACCATATATTTT
j_gene: TRBJ2-3; v_gene: TRBV4-1; abundance: -; d_gene: TRBD2; CDR3aa: CASSQSLAGAGYF; CDR3nt: TGCGCCAGCAGCCAGTCACTAGCGGGAGCGGGGTATTTT
j_gene: TRBJ2-5; v_gene: TRBV5-4; abundance: -; d_gene: TRBD1; CDR3aa: CASSSRDSGQQETQYF; CDR3nt: TGTGCCAGCAGCTCCCGGGACAGCGGACAACAAGAGACCCAGTACTTC
j_gene: TRBJ2-7; v_gene: TRBV5-6; abundance: -; d_gene: -; CDR3aa: CASSLLTGWPYEQYF; CDR3nt: TGTGCCAGCAGCTTGTTAACAGGGTGGCCCTACGAGCAGTACTTC
j_gene: TRBJ1-4; v_gene: TRBV7-9; abundance: -; d_gene: TRBD1; CDR3aa: CASSLATGGGEKLFF; CDR3nt: TGTGCCAGCAGCTTAGCGACAGGGGGGGGTGAAAAACTGTTTTTT